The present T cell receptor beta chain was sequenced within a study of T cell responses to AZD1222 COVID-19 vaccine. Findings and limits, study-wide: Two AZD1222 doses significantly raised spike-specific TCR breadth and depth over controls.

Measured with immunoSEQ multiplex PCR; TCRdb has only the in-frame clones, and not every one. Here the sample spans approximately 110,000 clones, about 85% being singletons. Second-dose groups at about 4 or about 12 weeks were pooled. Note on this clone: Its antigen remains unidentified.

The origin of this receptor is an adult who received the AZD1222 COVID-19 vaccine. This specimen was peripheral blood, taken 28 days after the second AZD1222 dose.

The chain's CDR3 is CASSLPGALNYGYTF. For the CDR3, the DNA is TGCGCCAGCAGCCTCCCGGGAGCCCTAAACTATGGCTACACCTTC. This sequence joins TRBV5-1 and TRBJ1-2; D remains ambiguous. V dropped 4 bases and J dropped 2 bases, with 15 bases sitting between them. CDR1 and CDR2 from the germline V gene are SGHRS and YFSETQ. CDR3 length: 15 residues. The whole variable domain, filled in from reference TRBV5-1 and TRBJ1-2, reads KAGVTQTPRYLIKTRGQQVTLSCSPISGHRSVSWYQQTPGQGLQFLFEYFSETQRNKGNFPGRFSGRQFSNSRSEMNVSTLELGDSALYLCASSLPGALNYGYTFGSGTRLTVV.